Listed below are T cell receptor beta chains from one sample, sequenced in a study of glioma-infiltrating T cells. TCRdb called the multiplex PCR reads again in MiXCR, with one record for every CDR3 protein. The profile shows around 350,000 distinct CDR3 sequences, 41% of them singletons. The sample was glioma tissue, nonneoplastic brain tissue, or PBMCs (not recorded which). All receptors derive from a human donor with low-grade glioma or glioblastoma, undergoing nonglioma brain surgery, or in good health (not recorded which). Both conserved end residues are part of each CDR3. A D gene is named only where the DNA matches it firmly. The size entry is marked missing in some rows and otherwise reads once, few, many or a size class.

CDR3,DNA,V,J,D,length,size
CATSSGANVLTF,TGTGCCACCTCTTCGGGAGCCAACGTCCTGACTTTC,TRBV6-1,TRBJ2-6,NA,12,many
CASSYSRDRGPFSYEQYF,TGTGCCAGCAGTTACTCGAGGGACAGGGGGCCGTTTTCCTACGAGCAGTACTTC,TRBV6-6,TRBJ2-7,TRBD1,18,few
CSARPPGQEDGYTF,TGCAGTGCTAGACCTCCGGGACAGGAGGACGGCTACACCTTC,TRBV20-1,TRBJ1-2,TRBD1,14,few
CASSLWASQNTEAFF,TGTGCCAGCAGTTTATGGGCCAGCCAGAACACTGAAGCTTTCTTT,TRBV28,TRBJ1-1,NA,15,many
CASSSSSRGRQETQYF,TGTGCCAGCAGCTCTAGTTCCAGGGGGCGCCAAGAGACCCAGTACTTC,TRBV5-4,TRBJ2-5,TRBD1,16,few
CASNQEWTGAVDTQYF,TGCGCCAGCAACCAAGAATGGACAGGGGCCGTAGATACGCAGTATTTT,TRBV4-1,TRBJ2-3,TRBD1,16,NA
CASSQVGTGGWTEAFF,TGTGCCAGCAGTCAAGTCGGGACAGGGGGCTGGACTGAAGCTTTCTTT,TRBV12-3/TRBV12-4,TRBJ1-1,TRBD1,16,NA
CAISSGLAAVYEQYF,TGTGCCATCAGTTCAGGACTAGCGGCCGTATACGAGCAGTACTTC,TRBV28,TRBJ2-7,TRBD2,15,NA
CASSNYRYTF,TGTGCCAGCAGCAACTATCGCTACACCTTC,TRBV12-3/TRBV12-4,TRBJ1-2,NA,10,NA
CAISTSGPYEQYF,TGTGCCATCAGTACCTCAGGCCCCTACGAGCAGTACTTC,TRBV6-1,TRBJ2-7,NA,13,NA
CATSDFLYNQPQHF,TGTGCCACCAGTGATTTTCTATACAATCAGCCCCAGCATTTT,TRBV24-1,TRBJ1-5,NA,14,NA
CASSLGGTGVTPQHF,TGCGCCAGCAGCTTGGGAGGGACAGGCGTTACTCCCCAGCATTTT,TRBV5-1,TRBJ1-5,TRBD1,15,NA
CSAWGDGHQPQHF,TGCAGTGCTTGGGGGGACGGTCATCAGCCCCAGCATTTT,TRBV20-1,TRBJ1-5,NA,13,NA